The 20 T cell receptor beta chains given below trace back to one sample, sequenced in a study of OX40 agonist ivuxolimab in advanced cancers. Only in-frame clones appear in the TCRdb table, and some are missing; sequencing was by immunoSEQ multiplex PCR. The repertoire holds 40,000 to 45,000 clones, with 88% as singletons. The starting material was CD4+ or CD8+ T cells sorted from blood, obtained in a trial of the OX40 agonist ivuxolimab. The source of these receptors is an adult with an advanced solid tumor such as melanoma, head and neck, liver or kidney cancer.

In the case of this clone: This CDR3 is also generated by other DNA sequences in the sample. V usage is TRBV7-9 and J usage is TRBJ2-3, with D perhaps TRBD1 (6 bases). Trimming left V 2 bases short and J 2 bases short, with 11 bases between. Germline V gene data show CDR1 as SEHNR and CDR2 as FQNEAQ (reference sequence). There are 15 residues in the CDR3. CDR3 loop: CASSLYHRDTDTQYF. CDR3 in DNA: TGTGCCAGCAGCTTATACCACAGGGACACAGATACGCAGTATTTT.

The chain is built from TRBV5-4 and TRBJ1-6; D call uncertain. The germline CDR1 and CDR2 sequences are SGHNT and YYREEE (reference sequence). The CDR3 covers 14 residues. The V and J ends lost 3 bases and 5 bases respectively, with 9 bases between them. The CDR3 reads CASSSGFNNSPLHF. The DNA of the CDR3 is TGTGCCAGCAGCTCGGGGTTTAATAATTCACCCCTCCACTTT.

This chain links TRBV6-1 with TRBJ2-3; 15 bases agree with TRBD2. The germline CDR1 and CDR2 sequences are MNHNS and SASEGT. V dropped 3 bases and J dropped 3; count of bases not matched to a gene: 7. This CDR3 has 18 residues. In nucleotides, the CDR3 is TGTGCCAGCAGTGAGGCCGGGACTAGCGGGAGGTTTACAGATACGCAGTATTTT. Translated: CASSEAGTSGRFTDTQYF.

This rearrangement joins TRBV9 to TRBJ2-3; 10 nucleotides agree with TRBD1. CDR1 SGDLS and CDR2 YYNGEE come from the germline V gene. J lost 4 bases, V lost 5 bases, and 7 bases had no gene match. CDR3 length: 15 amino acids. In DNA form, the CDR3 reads TGTGCCAGCAGGCGGGGACAGGGGTTCTCAGATACGCAGTATTTT. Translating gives CASRRGQGFSDTQYF.

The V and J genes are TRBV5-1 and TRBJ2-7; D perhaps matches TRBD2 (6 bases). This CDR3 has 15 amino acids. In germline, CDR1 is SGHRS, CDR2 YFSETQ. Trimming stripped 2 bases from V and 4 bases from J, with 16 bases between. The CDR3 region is CASSFEGTGGYEQYF. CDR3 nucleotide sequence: TGCGCCAGCAGCTTCGAGGGAACAGGAGGGTACGAGCAGTACTTC.

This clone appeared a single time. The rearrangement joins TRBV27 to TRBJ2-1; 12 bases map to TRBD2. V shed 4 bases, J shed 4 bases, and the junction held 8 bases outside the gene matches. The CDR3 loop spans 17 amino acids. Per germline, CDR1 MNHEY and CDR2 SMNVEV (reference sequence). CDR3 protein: CASSYSRLAGGYNEQFF. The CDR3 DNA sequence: TGTGCCAGCAGTTACTCGCGGCTAGCGGGAGGGTACAATGAGCAGTTCTTC.

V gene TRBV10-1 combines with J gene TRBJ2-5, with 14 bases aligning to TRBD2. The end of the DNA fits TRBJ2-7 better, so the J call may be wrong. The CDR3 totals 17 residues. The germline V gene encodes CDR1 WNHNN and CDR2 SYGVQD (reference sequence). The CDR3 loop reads CASSNLPGLAGVAEQYF. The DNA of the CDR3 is TGCGCCAGCAGTAACTTACCGGGACTAGCGGGAGTAGCCGAGCAGTACTTC.

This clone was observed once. CDR3: CAWRQGSYNSPLHF. The DNA for the CDR3 is TGTGCCTGGCGACAGGGCTCCTATAATTCACCCCTCCACTTT. The chain has TRBV30 and TRBJ1-6; 7 bases align to TRBD1. J was trimmed by 0 bases and V by 5 bases; bases with no gene match: 1. The CDR3 length is 14 residues. CDR1 and CDR2 from the germline V gene are GTSNPN and SVGIG (reference sequence).

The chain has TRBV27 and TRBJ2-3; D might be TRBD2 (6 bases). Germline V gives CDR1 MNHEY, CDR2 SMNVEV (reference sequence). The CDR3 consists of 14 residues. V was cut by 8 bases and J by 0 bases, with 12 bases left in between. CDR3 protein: CASRWGDSTDTQYF. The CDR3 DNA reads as TGTGCCAGCCGGTGGGGGGATAGCACAGATACGCAGTATTTT.

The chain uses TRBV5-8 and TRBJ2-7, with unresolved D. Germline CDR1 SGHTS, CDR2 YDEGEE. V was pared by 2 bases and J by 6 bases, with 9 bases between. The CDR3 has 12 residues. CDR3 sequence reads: CASSFLLPEQYF. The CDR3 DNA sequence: TGTGCCAGCAGCTTTTTATTGCCCGAGCAGTACTTC.

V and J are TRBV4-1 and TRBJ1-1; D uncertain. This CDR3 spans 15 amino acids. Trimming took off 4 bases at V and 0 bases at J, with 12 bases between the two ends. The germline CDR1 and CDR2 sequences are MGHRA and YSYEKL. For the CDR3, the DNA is TGCGCCAGCAGCCGGGTCCCTGACGTGAACACTGAAGCTTTCTTT. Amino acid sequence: CASSRVPDVNTEAFF.

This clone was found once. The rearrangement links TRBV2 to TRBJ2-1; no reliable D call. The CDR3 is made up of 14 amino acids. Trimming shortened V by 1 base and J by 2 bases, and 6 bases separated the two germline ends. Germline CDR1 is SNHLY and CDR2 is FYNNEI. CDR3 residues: CASSEVGPYNEQFF. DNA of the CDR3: TGTGCCAGCAGTGAAGTGGGCCCCTACAATGAGCAGTTCTTC.

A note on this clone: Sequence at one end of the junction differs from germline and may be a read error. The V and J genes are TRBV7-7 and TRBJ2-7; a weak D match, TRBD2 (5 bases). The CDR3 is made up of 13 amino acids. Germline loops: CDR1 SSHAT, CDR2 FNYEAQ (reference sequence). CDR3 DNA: TGTGCTAGCAGCCCCGGGGTCGGGTACGAGCAGTACTTC. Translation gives CASSPGVGYEQYF.

The CDR3 protein is CASSFQKSEAFF. The CDR3 DNA is TGTGCCAGCAGCTTCCAAAAGAGTGAAGCTTTCTTT. The chain joins TRBV5-5 to TRBJ1-1; D unclear. The CDR3 sequence is 12 residues long. Germline lookup yields CDR1 SGHKS and CDR2 YYEKEE (reference sequence). Trimming left V 2 bases short and J 7 bases short, with 9 bases between.

The CDR3 DNA reads as TGTGCCAGCAGCTTGGACAGAAACACTGAAGCTTTCTTT. It translates to CASSLDRNTEAFF. The rearrangement uses TRBV11-2 and TRBJ1-1; a possible D gene is TRBD1 (6 bases). Trimming took off 3 bases at V and 2 bases at J, with 7 bases between the two ends. The germline CDR1 and CDR2 sequences are SGHAT and FQNNGV. The CDR3 is 13 residues long.

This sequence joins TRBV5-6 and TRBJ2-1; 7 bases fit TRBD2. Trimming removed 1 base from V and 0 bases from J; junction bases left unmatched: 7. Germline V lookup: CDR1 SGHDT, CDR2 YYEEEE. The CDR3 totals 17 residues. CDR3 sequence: CASSLYAGASSYNEQFF. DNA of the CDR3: TGTGCCAGCAGCTTGTATGCGGGAGCTAGCTCCTACAATGAGCAGTTCTTC.

CDR3 amino acids: CASSPTPGLAGLYEQYF. Written as DNA, the CDR3 is TGTGCCAGCAGCCCAACTCCCGGACTAGCGGGTCTCTACGAGCAGTACTTC. The genes are TRBV7-9 and TRBJ2-7, with 11 bases aligning to TRBD2. Trimming at V came to 5 bases and at J to 3 bases, leaving 12 bases not matched to a gene. The germline CDR1 and CDR2 sequences are SEHNR and FQNEAQ (reference sequence). The CDR3 runs 17 residues.

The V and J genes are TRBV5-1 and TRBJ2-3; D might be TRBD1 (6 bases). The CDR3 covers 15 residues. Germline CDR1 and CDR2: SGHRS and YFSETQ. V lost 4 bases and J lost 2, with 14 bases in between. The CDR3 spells CASSRGHRDTDTQYF. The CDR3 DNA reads TGCGCCAGCAGCAGGGGACACCGGGACACAGATACGCAGTATTTT.

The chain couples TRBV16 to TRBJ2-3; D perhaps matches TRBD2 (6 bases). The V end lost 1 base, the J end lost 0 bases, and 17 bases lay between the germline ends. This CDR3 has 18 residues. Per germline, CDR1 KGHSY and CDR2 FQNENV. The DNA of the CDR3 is TGTGCCAGCAGCCAATTAACTACCGGGAGTCCTAGCACAGATACGCAGTATTTT. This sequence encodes CASSQLTTGSPSTDTQYF.

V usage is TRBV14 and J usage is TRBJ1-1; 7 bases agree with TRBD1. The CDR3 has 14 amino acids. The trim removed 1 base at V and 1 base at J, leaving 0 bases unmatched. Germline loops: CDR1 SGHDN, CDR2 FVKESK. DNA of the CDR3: TGTGCCAGCAGCCAAGGACAGGGGAACACTGAAGCTTTCTTT. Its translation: CASSQGQGNTEAFF.